The 12 T cell receptor beta chains presented below share a single source sample, sequenced in a study of regulatory T cells in long-lasting Graves disease. Time point: newly diagnosed GD, antithyroid drugs for less than 3 months. Making the TCR library involved RNA that had been extracted from PBMCs. Library construction for TCR beta used iRepertoire HTBI primers and Arm-PCR of CDR3 regions. TCRdb used MiXCR to reprocess the multiplex PCR reads, holding one entry per CDR3 protein. The sample has 350,000 to 500,000 distinct CDR3 sequences, 13% to 15% seen once; the top ten hold roughly 15%. The sample was also linked to a second study, of T cells in Graves' hyperthyroidism and ophthalmopathy.

Sequencing was performed on peripheral blood mononuclear cells (PBMCs), taken at new diagnosis, from a patient treated with antithyroid drugs. These TCRs come from a woman in her fifties or sixties with Graves disease.

The table lists this clonotype with a few counts. With a much larger clone just one base away, this may be a read error. The chain employs TRBV7-6 and TRBJ2-7; no definite D call. The CDR3 totals 13 residues. V lost 3 bases to trimming and J lost 3 bases, with 9 bases between them. Germline CDR1 reads SGHVS; CDR2 reads FNYEAQ. CDR3 in amino acids: CASSLEWDYEQYF. For the CDR3, the DNA is TGTGCCAGCAGCTTGGAGTGGGACTACGAGCAGTACTTC.

This clonotype was counted many times. V is TRBV20-1 and J is TRBJ2-3; tentative D call: TRBD2 (5 bases). There are 13 residues in the CDR3. In germline, CDR1 is DFQATT, CDR2 SNEGSKA (reference sequence). V dropped 0 bases and J dropped 4 bases, with 8 bases sitting between them. The CDR3 region has the DNA TGCAGTGCTAGAGAGGGCGGGCCAGATACGCAGTATTTT. Translation: CSAREGGPDTQYF.

This clonotype showed up many times. The chain has TRBV30 and TRBJ1-2; D unresolved. The V gene's germline CDR1 is GTSNPN and CDR2 SVGIG (reference sequence). There are 11 residues in the CDR3. Deletions cut 1 base from V and 1 base from J, with 1 base between. The CDR3 nucleotides are TGTGCCTGGAGTGGTAACTATGGCTACACCTTC. It yields the protein CAWSGNYGYTF.

The V gene is TRBV25-1, the J gene TRBJ2-5, with no clear D. Looked up from germline, CDR1 is MGHDK and CDR2 is SYGVNS. The CDR3 consists of 14 residues. Trimming pared 6 bases from V and 2 bases from J, leaving 13 bases between. This CDR3 is CASSFSDGQETQYF. CDR3 nucleotide sequence: TGTGCCAGCAGCTTTTCGGACGGACAAGAGACCCAGTACTTC.

This clonotype was observed a few times. CDR3 sequence (DNA): TGTGCCAGTAGCCCGGGACCAATGAACACTGAAGCTTTCTTT. Residues: CASSPGPMNTEAFF. The chain uses TRBV19 and TRBJ1-1; D is possibly TRBD1 (5 bases). V was shortened by 6 bases and J by 0 bases, with 11 bases between the two germline ends. Germline CDR1 LNHDA, CDR2 SQIVND (reference sequence). The CDR3 extends over 14 amino acids.

This clonotype was counted many times. The V and J genes are TRBV11-2 and TRBJ2-4, with a weak D call TRBD2 (6 bases). Germline assignment: CDR1 SGHAT and CDR2 FQNNGV. V lost 1 base and J lost 3, with 10 bases in between. CDR3 size: 15 residues. This chain's CDR3 is CASSLVGGGKNIQYF. The CDR3 DNA sequence: TGTGCCAGCAGCTTAGTGGGAGGAGGCAAAAACATTCAGTACTTC.

This clonotype occurred many times. The chain couples TRBV2 to TRBJ2-3; D gene uncertain. Trimming left V 1 base short and J 10 bases short, with 12 bases between. There are 13 residues in the CDR3. Germline CDR1 reads SNHLY; CDR2 reads FYNNEI. The CDR3 spells CASSEEAFLAQYF. CDR3 DNA sequence: TGTGCCAGCAGTGAAGAAGCCTTTTTGGCGCAGTATTTT.

CDR3 loop: CASSQLLGYEQYF. The CDR3 nucleotides are TGCGCCAGCAGCCAGTTACTAGGTTACGAGCAGTACTTC. The chain uses TRBV4-1 and TRBJ2-7; maybe TRBD2 (5 bases). Germline assignment: CDR1 MGHRA and CDR2 YSYEKL. The V and J ends lost 3 bases and 4 bases respectively, with 10 bases between them. The CDR3 is 13 amino acids.

This clonotype was seen ten or more times. The chain employs TRBV28 and TRBJ1-1, with D uncertain. Germline CDR1 is MDHEN and CDR2 is SYDVKM. This CDR3 is built from 14 residues. Trimming pared 3 bases from V and 1 base from J, leaving 9 bases between. The CDR3 nucleotides read TGTGCCAGCAGTTTTTGGCTGAGGAACACTGAAGCTTTCTTT. Translation: CASSFWLRNTEAFF. The full variable domain, completed using reference TRBV28 and TRBJ1-1, is DVKVTQSSRYLVKRTGEKVFLECVQDMDHENMFWYRQDPGLGLRLIYFSYDVKMKEKGDIPEGYSVSREKKERFSLILESASTNQTSMYLCASSFWLRNTEAFFGQGTRLTVV.

Ten or more counts support this clonotype. This rearrangement joins TRBV11-2 to TRBJ2-1; maybe TRBD2 (6 bases). The CDR3 covers 15 residues. Per the germline V gene, CDR1 is SGHAT and CDR2 is FQNNGV. The V and J ends lost 1 base and 9 bases respectively, with 16 bases between them. The CDR3 is CASSLGGNPGLEQFF. CDR3 DNA: TGTGCCAGCAGCTTAGGCGGCAACCCGGGACTTGAGCAGTTCTTC.

This clonotype has at least ten counts. V gene TRBV6-1 combines with J gene TRBJ2-7, with D uncertain. Germline CDR1 MNHNS, CDR2 SASEGT. Trimming removed 0 bases from V and 5 bases from J, with 8 bases in between. The CDR3 is made up of 13 amino acids. The CDR3 DNA reads as TGTGCCAGCAGTGAAGCGGGCAGGAACGAGCAGTACTTC. Translation gives CASSEAGRNEQYF.

In this sample, this clonotype turned up many times. The chain carries TRBV18 and TRBJ2-7, with TRBD2 as a possible D gene (6 bases). Looked up from germline, CDR1 is KGHSH and CDR2 is LQKENI. V was shortened by 3 bases and J by 4 bases, with 13 bases between the two germline ends. The CDR3 is made up of 14 amino acids. DNA of the CDR3: TGTGCCAGCTCACCGGGGCGGGACCATTACGAGCAGTACTTC. Translated: CASSPGRDHYEQYF.